The next 19 T cell receptor beta chains were all read from a single sample in a study of T-cell memory formation after mild COVID-19. TCRdb fed the 5' RACE reads into MiXCR, producing one record per CDR3 protein. Of under 550,000 distinct CDR3 sequences in the sample, 15% to 20% were seen once. The specimen sequenced was PBMCs or a T cell subset sorted from them (not recorded which). The receptors were sampled from an adult woman who had mild COVID-19 (a few samples of this study predate the infection). Cell type and time point are not known.

The CDR3 region is CASSSAPRTNEKLFF. CDR3 nucleotides: TGTGCCAGCAGTTCCGCGCCCCGAACTAATGAAAAACTGTTTTTT. The chain carries TRBV27 and TRBJ1-4; D ambiguous. The CDR3 spans 15 residues. Per the germline V gene, CDR1 is MNHEY and CDR2 is SMNVEV (reference sequence). Trimming pared 4 bases from V and 1 base from J, leaving 10 bases between.

The V call is TRBV29-1, the J call TRBJ2-7, with D possibly matching TRBD1 (6 bases). The ends were cut back, 3 bases at V and 5 bases at J, with 17 bases in the middle. The CDR3 is made up of 14 amino acids. Germline V gene sequence: CDR1 SQVTM, CDR2 ANQGSEA. CDR3 DNA: TGCAGCGTTGACCAAACAGGGATGAGGGACGAGCAGTACTTC. Translating gives CSVDQTGMRDEQYF.

This clonotype showed up just a few times. The genes are TRBV5-1 and TRBJ2-7; the D gene is possibly TRBD1 (5 bases). The germline CDR1 and CDR2 sequences are SGHRS and YFSETQ. V was clipped by 0 bases and J by 9 bases, with 16 bases between them. CDR3 length: 14 residues. The chain's CDR3 is CASSLDGAYLRQYF. The DNA for the CDR3 is TGCGCCAGCAGCTTGGATGGGGCCTACTTGCGGCAGTACTTC.

J is TRBJ2-3 and V is TRBV5-1; D unclear. V was trimmed by 0 bases and J by 6 bases, leaving 20 bases between them. The CDR3 covers 17 residues. Per the germline V gene, CDR1 is SGHRS and CDR2 is YFSETQ. CDR3 region: CASSLAAWEKRTDTQYF. The CDR3 DNA reads as TGCGCCAGCAGCTTGGCGGCGTGGGAAAAAAGGACGGATACGCAGTATTTT.

In its sample, this clonotype was seen a few times. The J gene is TRBJ2-3, the V gene TRBV12-3 or TRBV12-4; 14 nucleotides match TRBD2. V gave up 5 bases and J gave up 0 bases; unmatched junction bases: 10. This CDR3 comprises 19 residues. The CDR3 DNA follows: TGTGCCAGCAGTCAAAGTCCCGGGACTAGCGGGGGTAGCACAGATACGCAGTATTTT. This codes for CASSQSPGTSGGSTDTQYF.

The CDR3 coding sequence is TGCGCCAGCAGCCAAGTTGGGAGTACGGGACTAGCCCGCGAGCAGTACTTC. It specifies CASSQVGSTGLAREQYF. V usage is TRBV4-1 and J usage is TRBJ2-7; TRBD2 agrees at 9 bases. In germline, CDR1 is MGHRA, CDR2 YSYEKL. This CDR3 has 17 amino acids. The V and J ends lost 1 base and 6 bases, in that order; junction bases with no gene match: 13.

This clonotype occurred a few times. The chain uses TRBV6-6 and TRBJ1-1, with 7 bases that match TRBD1. CDR1 is MNHNY, CDR2 SVGAGI, per germline (reference sequence). The CDR3 extends over 15 amino acids. V was pared by 5 bases and J by 0 bases, with 6 bases of the junction left unmatched. CDR3 in DNA: TGTGCCAGCAGTGGGACAGTAAGAATGAACACTGAAGCTTTCTTT. Translating it yields CASSGTVRMNTEAFF.

V is TRBV7-6 and J is TRBJ2-7; D possibly corresponds to TRBD2 (5 bases). CDR1 is SGHVS and CDR2 is FNYEAQ in the germline V gene. V gave up 3 bases and J gave up 5 bases, with 17 bases separating them. CDR3 length: 15 amino acids. CDR3 sequence: CASSFRGGRDDEQYF. The CDR3 nucleotides read TGTGCCAGCAGCTTCCGCGGCGGGCGCGACGACGAGCAGTACTTC.

This clonotype was detected a few times. The chain employs TRBV9 and TRBJ2-3; D is possibly TRBD1 (6 bases). The V gene lost 1 base and the J gene lost 4 bases, with 10 bases spanning the gap. CDR1 is SGDLS and CDR2 is YYNGEE in the germline V gene. This CDR3 is built from 14 residues. CDR3 residues: CASSVRGSSDTQYF. The CDR3 nucleotides are TGTGCCAGCAGCGTAAGGGGGAGTTCAGATACGCAGTATTTT. The whole variable domain, remainder taken from reference TRBV9 and TRBJ2-3, is DSGVTQTPKHLITATGQRVTLRCSPRSGDLSVYWYQQSLDQGLQFLIQYYNGEERAKGNILERFSAQQFPDLHSELNLSSLELGDSALYFCASSVRGSSDTQYFGPGTRLTVL.

In its sample, this clonotype was seen many times. Here the CDR3 reads CSARDWGYGYTF. The DNA of the CDR3 is TGCAGTGCTAGAGATTGGGGCTATGGCTACACCTTC. The chain links TRBV20-1 to TRBJ1-2; D gene uncertain. The CDR3 spans 12 residues. V was trimmed by 0 bases and J by 4 bases, leaving 6 bases between them. Germline CDR1 DFQATT, CDR2 SNEGSKA (reference sequence).

The V gene is TRBV12-3 or TRBV12-4, the J gene TRBJ2-1; 9 nucleotides match TRBD1. The CDR3 is made up of 14 amino acids. V dropped 8 bases and J dropped 7; count of bases not matched to a gene: 9. CDR3 protein: CASVRTGAENEQFF. As DNA, the CDR3 is TGTGCCAGCGTTCGGACAGGGGCGGAGAATGAGCAGTTCTTC.

The genes are TRBV4-1 and TRBJ2-1; possibly TRBD1 for D (6 bases). The ends were cut back, 4 bases at V and 7 bases at J, with 17 bases in the middle. The germline V gene has CDR1 MGHRA and CDR2 YSYEKL. This CDR3 contains 15 residues. Here the CDR3 DNA reads TGCGCCAGCAGCCTGGTCCTGGGGGCTTATAATGAGCAGTTCTTC. It encodes CASSLVLGAYNEQFF.

This sequence joins TRBV12-3 or TRBV12-4 and TRBJ2-7; tentatively, D is TRBD1 or TRBD2 (5 bases each). Trimming took 6 bases from V and 4 from J, leaving 16 bases between them. This CDR3 contains 14 residues. The DNA of the CDR3 is TGTGCCAGCAGCTCCGGGGCAGAAGGGTACGAGCAGTACTTC. Amino acid sequence: CASSSGAEGYEQYF.

This clonotype has only a few counts. The chain employs TRBV6-5 and TRBJ2-3; no clear D gene. This CDR3 comprises 13 residues. Looked up from germline, CDR1 is MNHEY and CDR2 is SVGAGI. V dropped 2 bases and J dropped 4 bases, with 7 bases sitting between them. The CDR3 bases are TGTGCCAGCAGTTACGGGCTAGCAGATACGCAGTATTTT. It is translated as CASSYGLADTQYF.

There are many counts of this clonotype. The rearrangement uses TRBV12-3 or TRBV12-4 and TRBJ2-7, with a tentative D call TRBD1 (5 bases). The CDR3 loop spans 14 amino acids. The V end lost 7 bases, the J end lost 0 bases, and 13 bases lay between the germline ends. The CDR3 bases are TGTGCCAGCACCCTTAGGGGCCACTCCTACGAGCAGTACTTC. Translating it yields CASTLRGHSYEQYF.

This clonotype was seen more than once but under ten times. The chain joins TRBV7-9 to TRBJ2-2, with D unresolved. Germline CDR1 SEHNR, CDR2 FQNEAQ (reference sequence). V was pared by 0 bases and J by 7 bases, with 9 bases between. The CDR3 sequence is 14 residues long. The CDR3 protein is CASSLAPRDGELFF. Written as DNA, the CDR3 is TGTGCCAGCAGCTTAGCGCCGAGAGACGGGGAGCTGTTTTTT.

This clonotype was seen a few times. This chain uses TRBV9 with TRBJ2-1, with D maybe TRBD2 (6 bases). Germline V gene lookup returns CDR1 SGDLS and CDR2 YYNGEE. The ends were cut back, 3 bases at V and 6 bases at J, with 10 bases in the middle. There are 13 residues in the CDR3. The CDR3 sequence is CASSDGGSNEQFF. The CDR3 bases are TGTGCCAGCAGCGATGGGGGGAGCAATGAGCAGTTCTTC. Looking up the rest from reference TRBV9 and TRBJ2-1 gives the full variable domain: DSGVTQTPKHLITATGQRVTLRCSPRSGDLSVYWYQQSLDQGLQFLIQYYNGEERAKGNILERFSAQQFPDLHSELNLSSLELGDSALYFCASSDGGSNEQFFGPGTRLTVL.

The table lists this clonotype with a few counts. The chain couples TRBV29-1 to TRBJ2-1; the D gene could be TRBD1 or TRBD2 (5 bases each). The V end was cut by 7 bases, the J end by 6 bases, with 16 bases between. CDR3 size: 13 residues. Germline CDR1 and CDR2: SQVTM and ANQGSEA. The CDR3 here is CSGPGPSGNEQFF. CDR3 in DNA: TGCAGCGGACCGGGACCTTCCGGCAATGAGCAGTTCTTC.

V and J are TRBV7-3 and TRBJ2-1; 14 positions agree with TRBD2. CDR3 length: 15 residues. The V and J ends lost 5 bases and 8 bases, in that order; junction bases with no gene match: 5. Germline assignment: CDR1 SGHTA and CDR2 FQGTGA. CDR3 sequence: CASSPGTSGGDEQFF. CDR3 nucleotides: TGTGCCAGCAGCCCGGGGACTAGCGGGGGTGATGAGCAGTTCTTC. Variable domain in full (rest from reference TRBV7-3 and TRBJ2-1): GAGVSQTPSNKVTEKGKYVELRCDPISGHTALYWYRQSLGQGPEFLIYFQGTGAADDSGLPNDRFFAVRPEGSVSTLKIQRTERGDSAVYLCASSPGTSGGDEQFFGPGTRLTVL.